This record covers a single TCR beta chain. Its matching antigen is unknown. The record originates from a study of OX40 agonist ivuxolimab in advanced cancers. Study as a whole: The study enrolled dose-escalation patients with hepatocellular carcinoma, melanoma, renal cell or head and neck cancer. Findings and limits, study-wide: Among the least clonally expanded were partial responders at 0.1-3.0 mg/kg.

This CDR3 has 14 residues. V was clipped by 1 base and J by 4 bases, with 11 bases between them. Germline-derived CDR1 and CDR2 are SGHNT and YYREEE (reference sequence). Libraries were prepared by immunoSEQ multiplex PCR; TCRdb keeps only in-frame clonotypes and omits some of them. The sample includes 25,000 to 30,000 clones, around four fifths of them seen just once. This sequence was found in an adult with an advanced solid tumor such as melanoma, head and neck, liver or kidney cancer. The sequencing used CD4+ or CD8+ T cells sorted from blood, collected in a trial of the OX40 agonist ivuxolimab. This chain connects TRBV5-4 to TRBJ1-1; no definite D call. The CDR3 coding sequence is TGTGCCAGCAGCTTGTTGGGAGGCGGCACTGAAGCTTTCTTT. Translating it yields CASSLLGGGTEAFF.